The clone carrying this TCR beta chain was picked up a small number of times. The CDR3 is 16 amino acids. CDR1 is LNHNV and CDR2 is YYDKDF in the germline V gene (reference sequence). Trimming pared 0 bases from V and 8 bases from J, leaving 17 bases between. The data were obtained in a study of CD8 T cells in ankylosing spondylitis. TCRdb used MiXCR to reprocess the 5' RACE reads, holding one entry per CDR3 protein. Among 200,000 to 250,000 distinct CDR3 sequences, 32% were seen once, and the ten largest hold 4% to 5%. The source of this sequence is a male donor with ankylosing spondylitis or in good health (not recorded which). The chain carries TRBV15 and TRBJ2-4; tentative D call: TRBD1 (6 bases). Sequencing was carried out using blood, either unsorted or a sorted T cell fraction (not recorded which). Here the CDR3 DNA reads TGTGCCACCAGCAGAGATCACGGCAGGGGCTCGGACATTCAGTACTTC. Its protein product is CATSRDHGRGSDIQYF.